Below are 4 T cell receptor beta chains sequenced from a single sample in a study of identical twins. TCRdb reprocessed the 5' RACE reads with MiXCR, giving one entry per CDR3 protein. This sample yields around 280,000 distinct CDR3 sequences, of which 8% to 9% are seen a single time; about 2.1% belongs to the top ten. This sample also belongs to another study, concerning yellow fever vaccine responses in identical twins.

Sequenced material: memory (CD45RO+) T cells sorted from blood. All receptors come from a woman between 18 and 30 years old in good health.

This clonotype has only a few counts. The rearrangement joins TRBV19 to TRBJ1-2; TRBD1 agrees at 8 bases. The CDR3 covers 15 residues. The germline V gene has CDR1 LNHDA and CDR2 SQIVND (reference sequence). Germline trimming cut 7 bases from V and 8 bases from J; bases unmatched to any gene: 15. Here the CDR3 reads CASTIPRQGRLGYTF. CDR3 sequence (DNA): TGTGCCAGTACCATACCCAGACAGGGGAGGTTGGGCTACACCTTC. The full variable domain, with the rest looked up from reference TRBV19 and TRBJ1-2, is DGGITQSPKYLFRKEGQNVTLSCEQNLNHDAMYWYRQDPGQGLRLIYYSQIVNDFQKGDIAEGYSVSREKKESFPLTVTSAQKNPTAFYLCASTIPRQGRLGYTFGSGTRLTVV.

This clonotype was seen repeatedly, ten times or more. The rearrangement joins TRBV9 to TRBJ2-1; 8 bases fit TRBD1. The CDR3 covers 17 residues. The ends lost 4 bases at V and 0 bases at J; junction bases unmatched: 9. In germline, CDR1 is SGDLS, CDR2 YYNGEE. DNA for the CDR3: TGTGCCAGCAGCCCTACGACAGGGGAACTCTCCTACAATGAGCAGTTCTTC. Protein: CASSPTTGELSYNEQFF.

In this sample, this clonotype turned up a few times. The chain couples TRBV3-1 to TRBJ2-7; maybe TRBD1 (6 bases). This CDR3 is built from 16 residues. Trimming pared 1 base from V and 3 bases from J, leaving 16 bases between. The germline V gene encodes CDR1 LGHDT and CDR2 YNNKEL (reference sequence). The CDR3 spells CASSQAQGPLGYEQYF. CDR3 DNA: TGTGCCAGCAGCCAAGCACAGGGCCCCCTGGGCTACGAGCAGTACTTC.

The rearrangement uses TRBV20-1 and TRBJ1-2; the D gene is possibly TRBD1 (5 bases). This CDR3 comprises 13 residues. Looked up from germline, CDR1 is DFQATT and CDR2 is SNEGSKA (reference sequence). Trimming took 3 bases from V and 2 from J, leaving 10 bases between them. The CDR3 nucleotides are TGCAGTGCTAGTCAGGGAGGCAACTATGGCTACACCTTC. It encodes CSASQGGNYGYTF.